The rows below give T cell receptor beta chains drawn from one sample of a study of neurological immune-mediated disorders. TCRdb ran MiXCR on the 5' RACE reads and lists one entry per CDR3 protein. The sample includes tens of thousands of distinct CDR3 sequences, roughly 4.4% seen only once; the top ten take about 3.1%. Sample: PBMCs. The receptors shown here come from a man over 45 with multiple sclerosis. The CDR3 runs from the conserved cysteine through the conserved F or W. A D gene is named only where the DNA matches it firmly. Each size is how often the clone was seen (once, few, many) or a class if it is expanded.

v_gene	j_gene	d_gene	abundance	CDR3aa	CDR3nt
TRBV18	TRBJ2-3	NA	many	CASSLVEGTDTQYF	TGTGCCAGCTCACTCGTGGAGGGAACAGATACGCAGTATTTT
TRBV27	TRBJ2-7	NA	many	CASRVRPDISYEQYF	TGTGCCAGCAGAGTACGGCCCGATATTTCTTACGAGCAGTACTTC
TRBV5-1	TRBJ2-3	TRBD1	many	CASSWGQGTDTQYF	TGCGCCAGCAGCTGGGGACAGGGGACAGATACGCAGTATTTT
TRBV12-3/TRBV12-4	TRBJ2-6	NA	many	CASKADVSSGANVLTF	TGTGCCAGCAAAGCAGACGTCAGCTCTGGGGCCAACGTCCTGACTTTC
TRBV12-3/TRBV12-4	TRBJ2-7	NA	many	CASSLDDYEQYF	TGTGCCAGCAGTTTGGACGACTACGAGCAGTACTTC
TRBV12-3/TRBV12-4	TRBJ1-5	NA	many	CASSFETSNQPQHF	TGTGCCAGCAGTTTTGAGACCAGCAATCAGCCCCAGCATTTT
TRBV20-1	TRBJ2-1	NA	many	CSAIRDPTNEQFF	TGCAGTGCCATCCGGGACCCCACCAATGAGCAGTTCTTC
TRBV6-5	TRBJ1-4	TRBD1	many	CASSTRTGSNEKLFF	TGTGCCAGCAGTACTCGGACAGGGTCTAATGAAAAACTGTTTTTT
TRBV29-1	TRBJ2-7	TRBD2	many	CSVEGTSGTYEQYF	TGCAGCGTCGAAGGGACTAGCGGGACATACGAGCAGTACTTC
TRBV28	TRBJ2-1	TRBD1	many	CASSFRQGVRNEQFF	TGTGCCAGCAGTTTCCGACAGGGGGTGAGGAATGAGCAGTTCTTC